This T cell receptor beta chain was found in a study of blood T cell repertoires in COVID-19. Overall study: Acute-phase and convalescent COVID-19 samples originated in the United States, Italy and Spain.

Methods used by the authors: Counts of nucleated cells, estimated from reference gene primer amplification, were obtained. Generated by immunoSEQ multiplex PCR, the TCRdb table keeps only in-frame clones and is missing some. That table supplies the V and J calls and clone size; D and trimming were determined from the DNA. The sample shows over 110,000 clones, 80% of them seen only once. Trimming left V 2 bases short and J 6 bases short, with 7 bases between. Germline-derived CDR1 and CDR2 are MNHNY and SVGAGI (reference sequence). This CDR3 region has 12 residues. Sequencing used peripheral blood. The chain recombines TRBV6-6 with TRBJ1-1; D possibly corresponds to TRBD1 (6 bases). The source is a man aged 65 to 79 who had recovered from COVID-19. CDR3 DNA: TGTGCCAGCAGTTACGGGGGCTCTGAAGCTTTCTTT. Amino acids: CASSYGGSEAFF.